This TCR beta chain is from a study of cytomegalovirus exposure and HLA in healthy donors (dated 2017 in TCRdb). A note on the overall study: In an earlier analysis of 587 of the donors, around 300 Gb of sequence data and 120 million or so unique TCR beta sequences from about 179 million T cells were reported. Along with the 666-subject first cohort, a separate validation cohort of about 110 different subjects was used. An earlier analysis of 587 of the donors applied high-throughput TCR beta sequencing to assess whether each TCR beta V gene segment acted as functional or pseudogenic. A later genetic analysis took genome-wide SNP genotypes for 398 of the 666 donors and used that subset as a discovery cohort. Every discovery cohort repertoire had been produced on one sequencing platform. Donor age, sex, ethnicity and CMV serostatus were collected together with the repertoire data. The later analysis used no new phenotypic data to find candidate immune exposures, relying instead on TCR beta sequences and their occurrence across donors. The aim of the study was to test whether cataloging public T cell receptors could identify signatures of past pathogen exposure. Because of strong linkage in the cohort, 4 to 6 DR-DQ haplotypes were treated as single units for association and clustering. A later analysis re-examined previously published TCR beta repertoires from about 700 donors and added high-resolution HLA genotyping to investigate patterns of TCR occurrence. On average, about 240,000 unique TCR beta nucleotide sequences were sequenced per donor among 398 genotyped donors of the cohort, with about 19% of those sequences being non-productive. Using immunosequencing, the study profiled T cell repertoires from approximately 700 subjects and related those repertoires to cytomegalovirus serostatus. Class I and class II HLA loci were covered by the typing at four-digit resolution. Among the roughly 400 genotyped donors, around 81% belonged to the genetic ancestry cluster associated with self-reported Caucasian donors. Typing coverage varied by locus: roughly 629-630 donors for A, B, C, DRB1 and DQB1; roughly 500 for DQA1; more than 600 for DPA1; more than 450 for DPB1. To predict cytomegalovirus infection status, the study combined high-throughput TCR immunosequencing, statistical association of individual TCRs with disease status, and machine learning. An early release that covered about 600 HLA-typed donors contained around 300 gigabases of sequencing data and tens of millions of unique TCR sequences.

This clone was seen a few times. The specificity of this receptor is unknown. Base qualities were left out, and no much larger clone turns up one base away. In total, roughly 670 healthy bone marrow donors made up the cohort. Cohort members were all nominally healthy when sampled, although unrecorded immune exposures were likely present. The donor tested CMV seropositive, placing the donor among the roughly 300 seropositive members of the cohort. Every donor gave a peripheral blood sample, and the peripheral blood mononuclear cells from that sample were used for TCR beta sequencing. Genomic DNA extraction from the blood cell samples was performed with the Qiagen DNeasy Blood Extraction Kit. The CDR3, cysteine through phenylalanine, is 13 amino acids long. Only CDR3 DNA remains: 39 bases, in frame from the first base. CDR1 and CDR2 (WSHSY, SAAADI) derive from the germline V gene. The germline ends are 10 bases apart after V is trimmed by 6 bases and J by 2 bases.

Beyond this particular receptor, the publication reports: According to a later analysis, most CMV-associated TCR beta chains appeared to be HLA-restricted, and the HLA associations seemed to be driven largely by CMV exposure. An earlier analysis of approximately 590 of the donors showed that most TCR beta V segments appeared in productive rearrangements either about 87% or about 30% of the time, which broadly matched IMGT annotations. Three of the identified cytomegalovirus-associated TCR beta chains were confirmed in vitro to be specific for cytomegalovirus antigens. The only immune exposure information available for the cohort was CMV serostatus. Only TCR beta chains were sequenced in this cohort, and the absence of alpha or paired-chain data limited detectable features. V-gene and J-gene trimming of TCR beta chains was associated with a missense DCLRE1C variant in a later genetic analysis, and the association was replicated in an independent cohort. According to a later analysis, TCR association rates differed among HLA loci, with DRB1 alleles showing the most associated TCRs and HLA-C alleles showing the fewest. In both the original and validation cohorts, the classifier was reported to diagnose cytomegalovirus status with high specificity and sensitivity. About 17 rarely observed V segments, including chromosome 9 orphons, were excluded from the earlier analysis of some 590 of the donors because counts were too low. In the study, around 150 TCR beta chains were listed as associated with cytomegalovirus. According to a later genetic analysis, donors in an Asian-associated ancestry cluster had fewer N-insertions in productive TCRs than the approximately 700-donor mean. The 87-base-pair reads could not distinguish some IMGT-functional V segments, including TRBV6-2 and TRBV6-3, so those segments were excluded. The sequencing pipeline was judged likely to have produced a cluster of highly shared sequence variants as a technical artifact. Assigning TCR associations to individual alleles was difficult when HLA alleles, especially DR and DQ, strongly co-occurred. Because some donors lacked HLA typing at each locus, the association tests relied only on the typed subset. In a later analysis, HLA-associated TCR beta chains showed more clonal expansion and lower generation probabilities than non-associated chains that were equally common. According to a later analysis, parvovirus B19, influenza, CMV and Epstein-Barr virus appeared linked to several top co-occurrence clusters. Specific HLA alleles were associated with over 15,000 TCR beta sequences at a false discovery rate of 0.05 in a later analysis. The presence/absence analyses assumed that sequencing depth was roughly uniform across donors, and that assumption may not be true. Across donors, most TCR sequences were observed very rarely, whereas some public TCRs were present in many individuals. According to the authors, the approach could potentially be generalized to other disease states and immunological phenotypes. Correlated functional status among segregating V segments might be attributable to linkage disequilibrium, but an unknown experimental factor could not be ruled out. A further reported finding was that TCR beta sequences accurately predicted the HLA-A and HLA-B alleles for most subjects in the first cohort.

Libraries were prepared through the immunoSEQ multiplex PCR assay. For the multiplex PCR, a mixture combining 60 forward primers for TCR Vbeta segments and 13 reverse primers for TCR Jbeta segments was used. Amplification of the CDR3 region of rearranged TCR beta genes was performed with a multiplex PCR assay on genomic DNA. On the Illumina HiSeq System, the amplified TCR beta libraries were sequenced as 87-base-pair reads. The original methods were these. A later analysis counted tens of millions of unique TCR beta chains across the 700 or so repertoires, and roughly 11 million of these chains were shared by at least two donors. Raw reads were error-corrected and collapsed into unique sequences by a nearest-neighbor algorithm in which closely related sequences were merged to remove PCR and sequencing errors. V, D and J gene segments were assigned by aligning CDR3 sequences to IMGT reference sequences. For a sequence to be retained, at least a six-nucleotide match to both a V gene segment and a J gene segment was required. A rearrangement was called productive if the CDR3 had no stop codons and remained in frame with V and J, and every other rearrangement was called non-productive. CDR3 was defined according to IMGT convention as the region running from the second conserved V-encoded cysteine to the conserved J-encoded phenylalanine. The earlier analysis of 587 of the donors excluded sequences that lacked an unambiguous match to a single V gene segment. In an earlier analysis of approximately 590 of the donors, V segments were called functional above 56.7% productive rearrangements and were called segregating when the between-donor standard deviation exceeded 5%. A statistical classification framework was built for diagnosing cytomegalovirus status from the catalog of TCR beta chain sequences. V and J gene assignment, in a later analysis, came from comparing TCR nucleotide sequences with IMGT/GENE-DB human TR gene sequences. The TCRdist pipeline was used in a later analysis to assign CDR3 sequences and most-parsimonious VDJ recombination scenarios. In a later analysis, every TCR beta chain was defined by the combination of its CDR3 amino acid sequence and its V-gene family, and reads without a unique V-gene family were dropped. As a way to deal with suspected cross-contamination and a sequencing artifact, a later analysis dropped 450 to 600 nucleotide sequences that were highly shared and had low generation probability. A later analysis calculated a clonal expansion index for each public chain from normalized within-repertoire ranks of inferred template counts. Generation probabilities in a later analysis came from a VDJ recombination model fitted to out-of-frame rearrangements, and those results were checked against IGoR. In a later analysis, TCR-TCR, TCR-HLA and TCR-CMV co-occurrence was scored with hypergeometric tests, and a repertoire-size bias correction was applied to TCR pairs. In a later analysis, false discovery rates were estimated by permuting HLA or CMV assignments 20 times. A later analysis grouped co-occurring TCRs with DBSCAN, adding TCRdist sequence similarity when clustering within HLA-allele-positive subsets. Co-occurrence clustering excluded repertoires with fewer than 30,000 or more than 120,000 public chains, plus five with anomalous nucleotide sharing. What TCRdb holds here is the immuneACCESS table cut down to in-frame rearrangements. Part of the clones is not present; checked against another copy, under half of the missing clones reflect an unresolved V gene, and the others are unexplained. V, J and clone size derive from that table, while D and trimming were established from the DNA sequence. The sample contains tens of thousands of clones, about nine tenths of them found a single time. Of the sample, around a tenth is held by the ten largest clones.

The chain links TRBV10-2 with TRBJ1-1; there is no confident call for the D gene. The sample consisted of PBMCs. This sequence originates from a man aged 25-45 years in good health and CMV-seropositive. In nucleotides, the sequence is TGCGCCAGCAGCGAAACAGAAAACACTGAAGCTTTCTTT. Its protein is CASSETENTEAFF.